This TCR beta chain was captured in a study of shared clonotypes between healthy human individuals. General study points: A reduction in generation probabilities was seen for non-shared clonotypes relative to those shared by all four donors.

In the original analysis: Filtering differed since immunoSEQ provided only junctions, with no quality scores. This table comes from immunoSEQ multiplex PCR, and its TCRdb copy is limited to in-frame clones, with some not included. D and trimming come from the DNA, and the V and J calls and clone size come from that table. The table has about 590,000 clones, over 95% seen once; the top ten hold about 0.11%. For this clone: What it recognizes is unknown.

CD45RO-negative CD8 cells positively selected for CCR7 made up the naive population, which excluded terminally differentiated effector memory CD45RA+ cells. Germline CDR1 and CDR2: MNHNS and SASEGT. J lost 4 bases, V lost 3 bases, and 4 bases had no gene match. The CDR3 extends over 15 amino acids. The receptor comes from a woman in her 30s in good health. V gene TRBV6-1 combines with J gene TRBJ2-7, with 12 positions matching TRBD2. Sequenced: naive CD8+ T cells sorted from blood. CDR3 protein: CASSETSGSRYEQYF. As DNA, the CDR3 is TGTGCCAGCAGTGAGACTAGCGGGAGTAGGTACGAGCAGTACTTC.